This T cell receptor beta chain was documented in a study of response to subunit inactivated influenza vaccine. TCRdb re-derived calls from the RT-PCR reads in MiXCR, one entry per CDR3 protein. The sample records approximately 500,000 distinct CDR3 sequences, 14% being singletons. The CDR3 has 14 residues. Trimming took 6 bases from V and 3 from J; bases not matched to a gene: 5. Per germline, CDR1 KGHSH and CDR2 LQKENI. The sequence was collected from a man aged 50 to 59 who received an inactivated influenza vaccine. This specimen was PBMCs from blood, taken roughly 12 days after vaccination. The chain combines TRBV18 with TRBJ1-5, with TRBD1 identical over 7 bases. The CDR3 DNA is TGTGCCAGCTCCGACAGGGTTGACAATCAGCCCCAGCATTTT. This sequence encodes CASSDRVDNQPQHF.